The 11 T cell receptor beta chains presented below share a single source sample, sequenced in a study of identifying expanded T cells in peripheral blood. Produced via immunoSEQ multiplex PCR; TCRdb's table is partial and in-frame only. In the table there are 100,000 to 110,000 clones, approximately 88% of which are singletons. Sequenced sample: blood. These receptor sequences come from a person between 18 and 75 years old in good health.

The V and J genes are TRBV4-1 and TRBJ2-1, with 10 bases matching TRBD2. The CDR3 sequence is 17 residues long. Germline CDR1 and CDR2: MGHRA and YSYEKL. V shed 1 base and J 3 bases; nucleotides not matched to a gene: 6. The CDR3 sequence: CASSQVGSGGNYNEQFF. CDR3 nucleotides: TGCGCCAGCAGCCAAGTGGGTAGCGGGGGGAACTACAATGAGCAGTTCTTC.

The chain joins TRBV6-6 to TRBJ1-1, with a possible D match to TRBD1 (6 bases). Trimming left V 4 bases short and J 6 bases short, with 12 bases between. This CDR3 has 13 residues. Germline CDR1 and CDR2: MNHNY and SVGAGI (reference sequence). CDR3 residues: CASSWAGASEAFF. The CDR3 bases are TGTGCCAGCAGTTGGGCAGGGGCCTCTGAAGCTTTCTTT.

The CDR3 reads CASSPSITTEAFF. In DNA, the CDR3 is TGTGCCAGCTCACCAAGCATAACCACTGAAGCTTTCTTT. The chain couples TRBV18 to TRBJ1-1, with D unclear. Germline V gene data show CDR1 as KGHSH and CDR2 as LQKENI. Trimming removed 2 bases at V and 4 bases at J, with 8 bases between. The CDR3 covers 13 residues.

The chain combines TRBV10-3 with TRBJ2-7, with 16 nucleotides matching TRBD2. The CDR3 consists of 15 residues. Germline V gene lookup returns CDR1 ENHRY and CDR2 SYGVKD. The V gene end was trimmed by 6 bases and the J gene end by 7 bases; junction bases not matched to a gene: 6. This chain's CDR3 is CAIRGTSGRAREQYF. In nucleotides, the CDR3 is TGTGCCATCAGGGGGACTAGCGGGAGGGCAAGGGAGCAGTACTTC.

The chain has TRBV14 and TRBJ2-3; 7 nucleotides line up with TRBD1. Trimming removed 4 bases from V and 5 bases from J; junction bases left unmatched: 12. Germline V gene sequence: CDR1 SGHDN, CDR2 FVKESK. The CDR3 runs to 16 residues. CDR3 coding DNA: TGTGCCAGCAGCCGAGACCTCAGGGCAGGGGGAGATACGCAGTATTTT. Protein product: CASSRDLRAGGDTQYF. The full variable domain, with the rest looked up from reference TRBV14 and TRBJ2-3, is EAGVTQFPSHSVIEKGQTVTLRCDPISGHDNLYWYRRVMGKEIKFLLHFVKESKQDESGMPNNRFLAERTGGTYSTLKVQPAELEDSGVYFCASSRDLRAGGDTQYFGPGTRLTVL.

The gene calls are TRBV12-5 and TRBJ1-1; no reliable D call. This CDR3 contains 19 residues. Per the germline V gene, CDR1 is LGHNT and CDR2 is FRNRAP. V lost 0 bases and J lost 0, with 20 bases in between. The CDR3 is CASGLVLAEGMGMNTEAFF. The CDR3 DNA is TGTGCTAGTGGTTTGGTACTCGCTGAGGGCATGGGTATGAACACTGAAGCTTTCTTT.

V usage is TRBV6-1 and J usage is TRBJ2-4, with D perhaps TRBD2 (5 bases). The CDR3 has 17 residues. Trimming took off 1 base at V and 6 bases at J, with 19 bases between the two ends. Looked up from germline, CDR1 is MNHNS and CDR2 is SASEGT. The CDR3 DNA follows: TGTGCCAGCAGTGAAGTGAGCGAGCGGCCTCGGGGAAACATTCAGTACTTC. Translating it yields CASSEVSERPRGNIQYF.

The chain has TRBV12-5 and TRBJ2-2; 7 nucleotides line up with TRBD1. The J segment lost 6 bases and the V segment lost 1 base, leaving 2 bases of the junction unmatched. This CDR3 comprises 14 residues. Germline CDR1 LGHNT, CDR2 FRNRAP. The CDR3 protein is CASGLGQGPGELFF. The CDR3 bases are TGTGCTAGTGGTTTGGGACAGGGTCCCGGGGAGCTGTTTTTT.

The gene calls are TRBV29-1 and TRBJ1-1, with D perhaps TRBD1 (5 bases). Trimming cost V 1 base and J 4 bases, with 10 bases left between them. CDR3 size: 13 residues. CDR1 and CDR2 (germline): SQVTM, ANQGSEA. CDR3 sequence (DNA): TGCAGCGTTGAAGTCGGGGGAGGCACTGAAGCTTTCTTT. Translation: CSVEVGGGTEAFF.

This clone was found once. This chain connects TRBV5-5 to TRBJ1-1, with 8 positions matching TRBD1. The J segment lost 0 bases and the V segment lost 2 bases, leaving 9 bases of the junction unmatched. The CDR3 has 17 residues. Germline assignment: CDR1 SGHKS and CDR2 YYEKEE (reference sequence). In DNA form, the CDR3 reads TGTGCCAGCAGCTTTGGCAGGGGGCGAGTAATGAACACTGAAGCTTTCTTT. It specifies CASSFGRGRVMNTEAFF.

Comments on this clone: Other DNA sequences in the same sample also yield this CDR3. This chain joins TRBV6-5 and TRBJ1-2; 11 bases fit TRBD1. CDR1 and CDR2 (germline): MNHEY, SVGAGI. After removal of 2 bases from V and 2 bases from J, the junction contained 4 bases not matched to a gene. The length of the CDR3 is 16 residues. CDR3 nucleotides: TGTGCCAGCAGTTACGTGAGGACAGGGGGCAACTATGGCTACACCTTC. Its translation: CASSYVRTGGNYGYTF.